This T cell receptor beta chain was recovered during a study of shared clonotypes between healthy human individuals. Study summary: CD4 naive and CD4 memory each took three plates per donor, while CD8 naive took two and CD8 memory one.

Worth noting for this clone: Its antigen is currently unknown.

V was trimmed by 5 bases and J by 11 bases, leaving 18 bases between them. The CDR3 spans 13 residues. Germline V gene lookup returns CDR1 SGHNT and CDR2 YENEEA. Memory CD4+ cells were the fraction left after CD45RA+ naive selection. Once extracted for a subset, genomic DNA was divided evenly among several immunoSEQ plates. Data came from immunoSEQ multiplex PCR; TCRdb stores just in-frame clones and leaves some out. Of roughly 650,000 clones listed, almost 97% are singletons. Overall study findings and caveats: The sharing of 5% to 5.5% of naive CD4 clonotypes was seen across a handful of donors.

Sequences were obtained from naive CD4+ T cells sorted from blood. Subset denoted: CD45RA+ positively selected. This clonotype was obtained from a woman aged 25 to 39 in good health. The chain joins TRBV11-3 to TRBJ1-1; TRBD1 might be the D (5 bases). The CDR3 reads CASSVNTAGGAFF. CDR3 nucleotide sequence: TGTGCCAGCAGCGTCAATACTGCGGGGGGGGCTTTCTTT.